This TCR beta chain was identified during a study of regulatory T cells in long-lasting Graves disease. As for time point: newly diagnosed GD, antithyroid drugs for less than 3 months. Isolated PBMC RNA provided the starting material for the TCR library. The CDR3 runs 14 residues. The germline V gene has CDR1 GTSNPN and CDR2 SVGIG (reference sequence). With 3 bases clipped from V and 3 bases from J, the junction kept 6 bases outside the gene matches. This clonotype was detected a few times. Sequencing libraries for TCR beta were prepared with iRepertoire HTBI primers and Arm-PCR of CDR3 regions. TCRdb re-derived calls from the multiplex PCR reads in MiXCR, one entry per CDR3 protein. In the table there are about 610,000 distinct CDR3 sequences, around 16% of which are singletons. The data also belong to a second study, concerning T cells in Graves' hyperthyroidism and ophthalmopathy.

The source material was peripheral blood mononuclear cells (PBMCs), sampled at new diagnosis, from a patient treated with antithyroid drugs. This clonotype was sampled from a man aged 18 to 35 with Graves disease. V is TRBV30 and J is TRBJ2-7; 9 bases match TRBD1. The CDR3 is CAWSNRGLYYEQYF. CDR3 nucleotides: TGTGCCTGGAGCAACAGGGGGCTCTACTACGAGCAGTACTTC.